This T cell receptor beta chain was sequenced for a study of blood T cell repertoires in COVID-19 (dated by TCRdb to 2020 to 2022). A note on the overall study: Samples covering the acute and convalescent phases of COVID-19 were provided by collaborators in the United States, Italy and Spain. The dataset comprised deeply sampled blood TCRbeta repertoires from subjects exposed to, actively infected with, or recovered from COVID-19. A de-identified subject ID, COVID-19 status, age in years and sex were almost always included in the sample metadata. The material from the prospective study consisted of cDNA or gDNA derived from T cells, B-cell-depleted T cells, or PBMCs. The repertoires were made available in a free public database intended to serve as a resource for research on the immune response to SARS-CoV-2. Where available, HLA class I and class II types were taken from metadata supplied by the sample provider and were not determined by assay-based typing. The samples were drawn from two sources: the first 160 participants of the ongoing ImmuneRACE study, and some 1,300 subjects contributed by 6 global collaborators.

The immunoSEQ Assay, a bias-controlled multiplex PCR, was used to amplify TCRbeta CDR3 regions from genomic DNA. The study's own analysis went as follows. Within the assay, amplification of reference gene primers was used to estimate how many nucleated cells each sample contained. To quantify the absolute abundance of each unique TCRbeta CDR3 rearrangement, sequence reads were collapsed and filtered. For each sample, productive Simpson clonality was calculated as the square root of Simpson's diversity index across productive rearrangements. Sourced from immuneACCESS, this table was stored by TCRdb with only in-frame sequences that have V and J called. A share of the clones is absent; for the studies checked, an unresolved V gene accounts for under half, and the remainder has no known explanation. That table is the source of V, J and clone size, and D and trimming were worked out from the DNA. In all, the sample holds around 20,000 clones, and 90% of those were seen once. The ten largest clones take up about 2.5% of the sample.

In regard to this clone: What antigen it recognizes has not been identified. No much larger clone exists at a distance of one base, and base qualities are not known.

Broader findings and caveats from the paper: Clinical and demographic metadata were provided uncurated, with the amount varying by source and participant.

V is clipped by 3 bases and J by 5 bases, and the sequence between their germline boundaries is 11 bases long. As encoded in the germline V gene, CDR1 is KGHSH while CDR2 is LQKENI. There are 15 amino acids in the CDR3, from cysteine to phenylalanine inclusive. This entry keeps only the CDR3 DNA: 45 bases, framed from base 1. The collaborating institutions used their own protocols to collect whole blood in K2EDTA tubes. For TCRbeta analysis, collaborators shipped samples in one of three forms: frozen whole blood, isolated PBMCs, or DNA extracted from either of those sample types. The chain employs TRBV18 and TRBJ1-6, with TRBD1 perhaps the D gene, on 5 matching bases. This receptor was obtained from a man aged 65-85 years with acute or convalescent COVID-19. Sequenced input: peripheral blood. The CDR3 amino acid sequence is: CASSPREPDNSPLHF. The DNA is TGTGCCAGCTCACCCAGGGAACCGGATAATTCACCCCTCCACTTT.